This TCR beta chain emerged from a study of blood T cell repertoires in COVID-19. V was shortened by 0 bases and J by 8 bases, with 9 bases between the two germline ends. The CDR3 loop spans 13 amino acids. CDR1 SGDLS and CDR2 YYNGEE come from the germline V gene. Per the authors' pipeline: Amplification from reference gene primers served as the basis for estimated nucleated cell counts. Data came from immunoSEQ multiplex PCR; TCRdb stores just in-frame clones and leaves some out. Clone size and the V and J calls come from that table; the DNA yielded D and trimming. Here the sample spans a few hundred thousand clones, 85% being singletons.

The TCR comes from a woman younger than 35 with acute or convalescent COVID-19. Sequencing was carried out using peripheral blood. The rearrangement joins TRBV9 to TRBJ2-1; D ambiguous. CDR3 nucleotide sequence: TGTGCCAGCAGCGTAGCGCAGCGCGATGAGCAGTTCTTC. It translates to CASSVAQRDEQFF.